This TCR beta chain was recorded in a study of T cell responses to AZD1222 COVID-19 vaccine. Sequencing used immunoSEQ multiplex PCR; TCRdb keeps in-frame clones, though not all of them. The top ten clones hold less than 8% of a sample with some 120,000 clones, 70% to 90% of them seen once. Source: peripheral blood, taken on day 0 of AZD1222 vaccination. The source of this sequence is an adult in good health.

The CDR3 nucleotides are TGTGCCAGCAGCGGCCGCAGAGCGAACACCGGGGAGCTGTTTTTT. The encoded protein is CASSGRRANTGELFF. The chain joins TRBV11-1 to TRBJ2-2; D remains unclear. The CDR3 length is 15 residues. V gave up 5 bases and J gave up 0 bases, with 10 bases separating them. CDR1 is SGHAT and CDR2 is FQDESV in the germline V gene (reference sequence).